The 7 T cell receptor beta chains below come from one sample, sequenced in a study of blood T cells in healthy people across ages. Using a J-beta primer mix together with a sample-barcoded 5' primer, a second PCR was run for roughly 6 to 11 cycles. MiXCR, applied by TCRdb to the 5' RACE reads, yields one record per CDR3 protein. The sample records 1.5 million to 2 million distinct CDR3 sequences, roughly 50% being singletons. Sample: blood. These receptors originate from a woman in her 40s in good health.

The CDR3 sequence is CASSLAGGAMDGYTF. The DNA of the CDR3 is TGTGCCAGCAGCTTAGCCGGTGGGGCTATGGATGGCTACACCTTC. The J gene is TRBJ1-2, the V gene TRBV7-9; D possibly corresponds to TRBD1 (5 bases). The V end lost 0 bases, the J end lost 6 bases, and 14 bases lay between the germline ends. CDR1 and CDR2 from the germline V gene are SEHNR and FQNEAQ (reference sequence). The length of the CDR3 is 15 residues.

This clonotype was detected a few times. The junction departs from the called germline gene at one end, perhaps through a read error. The V and J genes are TRBV7-7 and TRBJ2-5; D perhaps matches TRBD2 (5 bases). CDR1 SSHAT and CDR2 FNYEAQ come from the germline V gene (reference sequence). This CDR3 contains 15 residues. CDR3 DNA: TGTGCTAGCAGCTTAGAAGGTACGGCGGGAGAGACCCAGTACTTC. As protein: CASSLEGTAGETQYF.

V is TRBV28 and J is TRBJ2-6; a possible D gene is TRBD1 (5 bases). Per germline, CDR1 MDHEN and CDR2 SYDVKM. V gave up 2 bases and J gave up 3 bases, with 20 bases separating them. This CDR3 region has 19 residues. CDR3 coding DNA: TGTGCCAGCAGTTTAGGGCCGGCAGGGTACGATTTTGGGGCCAACGTCCTGACTTTC. The encoded protein is CASSLGPAGYDFGANVLTF.

This clonotype came up a few times. This rearrangement joins TRBV12-3 or TRBV12-4 to TRBJ2-5; D is possibly TRBD2 (5 bases). The CDR3 extends over 18 amino acids. V lost 6 bases and J lost 1, with 24 bases in between. The CDR3 region has the DNA TGTGCCAGCAGCCTTGCCGGTCTACTAGGGTATTTCCAAGAGACCCAGTACTTC. Protein: CASSLAGLLGYFQETQYF.

This sequence joins TRBV6-2 or TRBV6-3 and TRBJ2-5, with TRBD2 matching 12 bases. The CDR3 sequence is 18 residues long. The junction had 14 bases not matched to a gene; V was cut back by 6 bases and J by 3 bases. CDR1 is MNHEY, CDR2 SVGEGT, per germline. The CDR3 DNA follows: TGTGCCAGCAGCTTTTGGGAACCTAGCGGGGGGGCCAAAGAGACCCAGTACTTC. Translated: CASSFWEPSGGAKETQYF.

A few counts support this clonotype. V and J are TRBV9 and TRBJ2-1; 9 nucleotides line up with TRBD2. This CDR3 is built from 17 residues. Unmatched junction bases numbered 8, after V lost 0 bases and J lost 4 bases. Germline loops: CDR1 SGDLS, CDR2 YYNGEE. The CDR3: CASSVEYIAGEYNEQFF. CDR3 nucleotide sequence: TGTGCCAGCAGCGTAGAATATATAGCGGGGGAGTACAATGAGCAGTTCTTC.

The rearrangement joins TRBV2 to TRBJ2-5; D call uncertain. V was clipped by 3 bases and J by 11 bases, with 19 bases between them. Germline V gene data show CDR1 as SNHLY and CDR2 as FYNNEI. The CDR3 extends over 14 amino acids. The CDR3 protein is CASSDNGLIGEQYF. CDR3 DNA: TGTGCCAGCAGTGATAACGGGCTTATTGGAGAGCAGTACTTC.